The 26 T cell receptor beta chains reported below all come from one sample, sequenced in a study of breast tumors, draining lymph nodes, adjacent tissues. One entry per CDR3 protein results from TCRdb running MiXCR on the multiplex PCR reads. The sample carries 150,000 to 200,000 distinct CDR3 sequences, 25% to 40% recorded once. Samples came from axillary lymph nodes draining the breast cancer. The sample consisted of axillary lymph node tissue. The origin of the receptors is a female donor with breast cancer. Some clones in this sample may be carry-over from other donors' samples.

This clonotype showed up many times. The junction departs from germline at one end; a sequencing error may be responsible. The gene calls are TRBV7-2 and TRBJ2-5; D is possibly TRBD2 (6 bases). The CDR3 is made up of 13 amino acids. Germline V lookup: CDR1 SGHTA, CDR2 FQGNSA. The CDR3 spells CASGLSGAPRLHF. In DNA, the CDR3 is TGTGCCAGCGGACTATCTGGGGCCCCAAGGCTCCACTTC. Drawing the rest from reference TRBV7-2 and TRBJ2-5, the complete variable domain is GAGVSQSPSNKVTEKGKDVELRCDPISGHTALYWYRQSLGQGLEFLIYFQGNSAPDKSGLPSDRFSAERTGGSVSTLTIQRTQQEDSAVYLCASGLSGAPRLHFGPGTRLLVL.

About this clonotype itself: A much bigger clone sits one base away, suggesting this may be a read error. The chain carries TRBV24-1 and TRBJ2-4, with TRBD1 matching over 9 bases. Germline trimming cut 4 bases from V and 5 bases from J; bases unmatched to any gene: 8. This CDR3 has 16 amino acids. Germline CDR1 and CDR2: KGHDR and SFDVKD. As DNA, the CDR3 is TGTGCCACCAGTGACGGGGACAGGGTAGTGCAAAACATTCAGTACTTC. Its translation: CATSDGDRVVQNIQYF.

The CDR3 DNA is TGCAGTGCTAGCGAGGGAGGGGGGGAGCAGTTCTTC. Amino acid sequence: CSASEGGGEQFF. The chain joins TRBV20-1 to TRBJ2-1; maybe TRBD2 (7 bases). The V end lost 3 bases, the J end lost 10 bases, and 13 bases lay between the germline ends. Germline V gives CDR1 DFQATT, CDR2 SNEGSKA (reference sequence). The CDR3 length is 12 residues.

The CDR3 DNA reads as TGTGCCAGCAGTCCCCGCTCGGACCGGATCCAAGAGACCCAGTACTTC. Its translation is CASSPRSDRIQETQYF. The chain uses TRBV6-5 and TRBJ2-5; D call uncertain. With 5 bases removed from V and 1 base from J, the gap between germline ends came to 17 bases. This CDR3 region has 16 residues. Germline-derived CDR1 and CDR2 are MNHEY and SVGAGI.

The rearrangement uses TRBV29-1 and TRBJ2-6, with 10 bases identical to TRBD1. Germline V CDR1 and CDR2: SQVTM, ANQGSEA. The trim removed 7 bases at V and 11 bases at J, leaving 11 bases unmatched. There are 14 residues in the CDR3. The CDR3: CSASSGTGDYVLTF. The CDR3 region has the DNA TGCAGCGCTAGTTCCGGGACAGGGGACTACGTCCTGACTTTC. The full variable domain, in which reference TRBV29-1 and TRBJ2-6 provide the parts outside the CDR3, is SAVISQKPSRDICQRGTSLTIQCQVDSQVTMMFWYRQQPGQSLTLIATANQGSEATYESGFVIDKFPISRPNLTFSTLTVSNMSPEDSSIYLCSASSGTGDYVLTFGAGSRLTVL.

As concerns this clonotype: A read error is possible here, since a much larger clone lies one base away. This sequence joins TRBV7-6 and TRBJ1-5; 9 nucleotides align to TRBD1. The CDR3 length is 18 residues. The V gene's germline CDR1 is SGHVS and CDR2 FNYEAQ. Trimming took 4 bases from V and 0 from J; bases not matched to a gene: 10. The chain's CDR3 is CASSSGTGYPCSNQPQHF. The CDR3 bases are TGTGCCAGCAGCTCCGGGACAGGGTACCCTTGTAGCAATCAGCCCCAGCATTTT. Based on the CDR3 plus reference TRBV7-6 and TRBJ1-5, the full variable domain is GAGVSQSPRYKVTKRGQDVALRCDPISGHVSLYWYRQALGQGPEFLTYFNYEAQQDKSGLPNDRFSAERPEGSISTLTIQRTEQRDSAMYRCASSSGTGYPCSNQPQHFGDGTRLSIL.

This clonotype was picked up many times. The rearrangement links TRBV6-1 to TRBJ2-7, with D unresolved. Germline CDR1 reads MNHNS; CDR2 reads SASEGT. The CDR3 is made up of 14 amino acids. Trimming removed 1 base from V and 3 bases from J, with 10 bases in between. The CDR3 nucleotides are TGTGCCAGCAGTGAAGAAAGCCCAGGCTACGAGCAGTACTTC. It is translated as CASSEESPGYEQYF.

This clonotype was detected many times. The rearrangement uses TRBV7-2 and TRBJ2-1; 12 positions agree with TRBD2. There are 16 residues in the CDR3. Per the germline V gene, CDR1 is SGHTA and CDR2 is FQGNSA. V shed 4 bases, J shed 6 bases, and the junction held 7 bases outside the gene matches. DNA for the CDR3: TGTGCCAGCAGCTCACAGTTACTAGCGGGAGGCAATGAGCAGTTCTTC. Translating gives CASSSQLLAGGNEQFF.

The chain links TRBV7-2 to TRBJ2-3; 9 nucleotides match TRBD1. The end of the DNA fits TRBJ2-1 better, so the J call may be wrong. The CDR3 sequence is 18 residues long. Germline values: CDR1 SGHTA, CDR2 FQGNSA. The CDR3 protein is CASSYAAPGQGITDTQFF. The CDR3 region has the DNA TGTGCCAGCAGCTACGCCGCGCCGGGACAGGGCATCACAGATACGCAGTTCTTC.

This clonotype has ten or more counts. This chain joins TRBV12-5 and TRBJ2-1; D not certain. Trimming stripped 1 base from V and 7 bases from J, with 11 bases between. The CDR3 extends over 14 amino acids. Germline CDR1 reads LGHNT; CDR2 reads FRNRAP. The CDR3 reads CASGLAGWGNEQFF. CDR3 coding DNA: TGTGCTAGTGGTTTGGCCGGGTGGGGAAATGAGCAGTTCTTC.

The chain is built from TRBV2 and TRBJ2-7; a weak D match, TRBD1 (5 bases). CDR3 length: 13 residues. The V gene's germline CDR1 is SNHLY and CDR2 FYNNEI. V gave up 4 bases and J gave up 2 bases, with 9 bases separating them. CDR3 amino acids: CASSVDSTYEQYF. CDR3 in DNA: TGTGCCAGCAGTGTAGACAGCACCTACGAGCAGTACTTC.

The chain carries TRBV7-9 and TRBJ2-6; D remains ambiguous. CDR1 and CDR2 (germline): SEHNR, FQNEAQ (reference sequence). This CDR3 has 19 amino acids. Trimming shortened V by 4 bases and J by 2 bases, and 21 bases separated the two germline ends. DNA of the CDR3: TGTGCCAGCAGCTCCTCCCAGAAAACGACCCGCCCTGGGGCCAACGTCCTGACTTTC. It codes for CASSSSQKTTRPGANVLTF.

This clonotype showed up many times. This chain joins TRBV9 and TRBJ2-7; 8 bases are shared with TRBD2. In germline, CDR1 is SGDLS, CDR2 YYNGEE. The CDR3 length is 15 residues. Trimming removed 2 bases from V and 2 bases from J; junction bases left unmatched: 6. The CDR3 sequence: CASSVGGAETYEQYF. The CDR3 bases are TGTGCCAGCAGCGTCGGGGGGGCCGAGACCTACGAGCAGTACTTC.

This clonotype was counted many times. Relative to the germline gene, one junction end is altered; a read error may explain this. This chain connects TRBV19 to TRBJ2-3, with D possibly TRBD2 on 6 matching bases. Germline CDR1 LNHDA, CDR2 SQIVND (reference sequence). The CDR3 length is 15 residues. The CDR3 DNA sequence: TGTGCCAGTAGTTTAACGCCCACTAGCACAGCTACGCAGTATTTT. Amino acids: CASSLTPTSTATQYF.

The V gene is TRBV6-5, the J gene TRBJ2-3; D may be TRBD2 (7 bases). The germline V gene has CDR1 MNHEY and CDR2 SVGAGI. This CDR3 has 15 residues. Trimming pared 6 bases from V and 6 bases from J, leaving 19 bases between. Here the CDR3 reads CASRGGANLEDTQYF. CDR3 bases: TGTGCCAGCAGAGGGGGGGCGAATCTTGAGGATACGCAGTATTTT.

A note on this clonotype: Possible read error: a much larger clone is one base away. J is TRBJ2-3 and V is TRBV7-8, with 12 bases aligning to TRBD2. The CDR3 extends over 17 amino acids. Looked up from germline, CDR1 is SGHVS and CDR2 is FQNEAQ. CDR3 residues: CASSATSGSPSTDPQYF. CDR3 DNA: TGTGCCAGCAGCGCGACTAGCGGGAGCCCTAGCACAGATCCGCAGTATTTT.

As regards this clonotype: Possible read error: a much larger clone is one base away. V is TRBV11-2 and J is TRBJ2-7; a weak D match, TRBD2 (6 bases). Germline CDR1 reads SGHAT; CDR2 reads FQNNGV. This CDR3 region has 15 residues. Trimming cost V 6 bases and J 6 bases, with 21 bases left between them. As DNA, the CDR3 is TGTGCCAGCAGTTATCCAACAGCGGCAGCGGGCGAGCAGTACTTC. It specifies CASSYPTAAAGEQYF.

This clonotype came up many times. The chain carries TRBV5-6 and TRBJ2-5; D ambiguous. Trimming pared 0 bases from V and 1 base from J, leaving 10 bases between. This CDR3 is built from 15 residues. Germline V gene data show CDR1 as SGHDT and CDR2 as YYEEEE. CDR3 sequence (DNA): TGTGCCAGCAGCTTGGAGGGTCCGGGCCAAGAGACCCAGTACTTC. As protein: CASSLEGPGQETQYF.

In its sample, this clonotype was seen many times. The chain links TRBV19 to TRBJ2-7; D is undetermined. The length of the CDR3 is 12 residues. Trimming stripped 5 bases from V and 3 bases from J, with 8 bases between. Germline V gene sequence: CDR1 LNHDA, CDR2 SQIVND (reference sequence). As DNA, the CDR3 is TGTGCCAGTAGTGCGTCTAGCTACGAGCAGTACTTC. Translation: CASSASSYEQYF.

This clonotype was seen a single time. This chain connects TRBV11-3 to TRBJ1-6; TRBD1 might be the D (6 bases). Trimming left V 8 bases short and J 6 bases short, with 14 bases between. The CDR3 sequence is 14 residues long. CDR1 is SGHNT and CDR2 is YENEEA in the germline V gene. The CDR3 region has the DNA TGTGCCAGCCGGGGGGGGGCCACTAATTCACCCCTCCACTTT. As protein: CASRGGATNSPLHF.

This clonotype was observed at least ten times. This chain connects TRBV20-1 to TRBJ2-5; D is unclear. V lost 5 bases, J lost 6 bases, and 19 bases lay in between. Germline CDR1 is DFQATT and CDR2 is SNEGSKA (reference sequence). The CDR3 is 14 residues long. CDR3 DNA: TGCAGTGCTCACGAGTGGTTCGAGGTCCAGACCCAGTACTTC. This codes for CSAHEWFEVQTQYF.

For this clonotype: A read error may explain this, as a much larger clone is one base away. The chain recombines TRBV11-2 with TRBJ2-1; TRBD2 aligns across 12 bases. Germline CDR1 SGHAT, CDR2 FQNNGV. The CDR3 is made up of 18 amino acids. V shed 2 bases and J 0 bases; nucleotides not matched to a gene: 5. CDR3 bases: TGTGCCAGCAGCTTAATTTCGACTAGCGGGAGCTCCTACAATGAGCAGTTCTTC. Its translation: CASSLISTSGSSYNEQFF.

Points on this clonotype: A read error may explain this, as a much larger clone is one base away. The chain is built from TRBV2 and TRBJ2-1; 10 bases are shared with TRBD2. In germline, CDR1 is SNHLY, CDR2 FYNNEI. The CDR3 extends over 15 amino acids. CDR3 amino acids: CASSFPLAGRNEQLF. CDR3 nucleotide sequence: TGTGCCAGCAGTTTTCCACTAGCGGGGCGCAATGAGCAGTTGTTC.

V gene TRBV20-1 combines with J gene TRBJ2-5; tentatively, D is TRBD1 (6 bases). V shed 5 bases and J shed 5 bases, with 21 bases lying between them. The CDR3 spans 15 residues. Germline V gene lookup returns CDR1 DFQATT and CDR2 SNEGSKA (reference sequence). CDR3 sequence: CSAEDPQGYIETQYF. The CDR3 bases are TGCAGTGCTGAAGACCCTCAGGGGTATATCGAGACCCAGTACTTC.

This clonotype occurred many times. The chain couples TRBV6-5 to TRBJ1-2; D gene ambiguous. Trimming stripped 7 bases from V and 0 bases from J, with 21 bases between. CDR1 is MNHEY and CDR2 is SVGAGI in the germline V gene. The CDR3 contains 17 residues. CDR3 amino acids: CASTTGPEGVTNYGYTF. As DNA, the CDR3 is TGTGCCAGCACCACCGGACCAGAAGGAGTTACTAACTATGGCTACACCTTC.

Many counts were recorded for this clonotype. V gene TRBV5-8 combines with J gene TRBJ2-2, with 7 bases aligning to TRBD1. The junction had 2 bases not matched to a gene; V was cut back by 4 bases and J by 5 bases. The CDR3 consists of 13 residues. CDR1 SGHTS and CDR2 YDEGEE come from the germline V gene. The CDR3 DNA sequence: TGTGCCAGCAGCCTACAGGGGACCGGGGAGCTGTTTTTT. Protein sequence: CASSLQGTGELFF.